This T cell receptor (beta chain) was identified in a study of shared clonotypes between healthy human individuals. About the study: Donor composition was a couple of women and three men, aged 18 to 49.

This clone showed up just once. Antigen: not known. At a deep level, the assay was run. Under the authors' procedure: For the immunoSEQ data, sequences were junction-only without quality scores, so filtering differed. Using immunoSEQ multiplex PCR, the repertoire was profiled, and TCRdb retains in-frame clones only, with some absent. Clone size and the V and J calls come from that table; the DNA yielded D and trimming. The data hold hundreds of thousands of clones, with roughly 80% observed a single time. Whole-study results and caveats: The study drew on few donors, limiting represented genetic and exposure-history diversity.

V was trimmed by 8 bases and J by 0 bases, leaving 13 bases between them. In germline, CDR1 is MDHEN, CDR2 SYDVKM. This CDR3 is 14 amino acids long. V usage is TRBV28 and J usage is TRBJ2-5, with D perhaps matching TRBD1 (6 bases). The sequencing input was PBMCs. The TCR was taken from a woman aged 40 to 55 in good health. Some clones in this sample may be carry-over from other donors' samples. CDR3 bases: TGTGCCAGCGGGGGCGGACCTAACCAAGAGACCCAGTACTTC. Its translation is CASGGGPNQETQYF.